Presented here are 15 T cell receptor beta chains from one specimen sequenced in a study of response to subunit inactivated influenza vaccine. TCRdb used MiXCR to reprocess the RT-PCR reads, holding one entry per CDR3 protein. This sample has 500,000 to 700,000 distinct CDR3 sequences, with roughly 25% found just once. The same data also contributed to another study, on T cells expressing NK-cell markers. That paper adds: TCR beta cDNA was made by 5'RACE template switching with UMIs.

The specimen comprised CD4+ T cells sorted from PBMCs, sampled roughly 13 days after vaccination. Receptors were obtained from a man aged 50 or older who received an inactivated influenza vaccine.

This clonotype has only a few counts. The CDR3 loop is CASTKGPTGPVGQPQHF. CDR3 DNA: TGTGCCAGCACTAAAGGCCCTACAGGTCCCGTGGGGCAGCCCCAGCATTTT. V gene TRBV28 combines with J gene TRBJ1-5; D might be TRBD1 (5 bases). The germline CDR1 and CDR2 sequences are MDHEN and SYDVKM. V was cut by 7 bases and J by 7 bases, with 26 bases left in between. CDR3 length: 17 amino acids.

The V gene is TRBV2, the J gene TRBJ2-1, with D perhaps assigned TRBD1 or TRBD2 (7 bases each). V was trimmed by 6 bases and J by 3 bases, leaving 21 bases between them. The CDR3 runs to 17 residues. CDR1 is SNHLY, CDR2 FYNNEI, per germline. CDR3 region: CASSPGGGIPYYNEQFF. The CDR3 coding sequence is TGTGCCAGCAGCCCAGGGGGGGGCATCCCCTACTACAATGAGCAGTTCTTC.

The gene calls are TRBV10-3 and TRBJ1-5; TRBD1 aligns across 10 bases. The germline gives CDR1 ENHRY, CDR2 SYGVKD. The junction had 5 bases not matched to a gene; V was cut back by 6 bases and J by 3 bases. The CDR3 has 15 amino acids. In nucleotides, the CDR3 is TGTGCCATCAGCCCGGGACAGGGGAACAATCAGCCCCAGCATTTT. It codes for CAISPGQGNNQPQHF.

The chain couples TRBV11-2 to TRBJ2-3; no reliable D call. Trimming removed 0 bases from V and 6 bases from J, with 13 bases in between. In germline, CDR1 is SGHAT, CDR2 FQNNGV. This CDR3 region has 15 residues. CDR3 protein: CASSLETLQRDTQYF. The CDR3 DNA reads TGTGCCAGCAGCTTAGAGACACTCCAAAGGGATACGCAGTATTTT.

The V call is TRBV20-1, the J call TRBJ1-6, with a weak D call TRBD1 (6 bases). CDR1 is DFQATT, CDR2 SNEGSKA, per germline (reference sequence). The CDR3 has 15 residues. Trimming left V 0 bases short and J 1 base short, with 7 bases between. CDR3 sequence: CSAREQGSYNSPLHF. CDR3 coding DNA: TGCAGTGCTAGAGAACAGGGTTCCTATAATTCACCCCTCCACTTT.

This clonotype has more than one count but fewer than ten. For the CDR3, the DNA is TGCAGTGTCCCGCCAACCTTAGCGGGACCGAACACCGGGGAGCTGTTTTTT. Translated, it gives CSVPPTLAGPNTGELFF. The chain employs TRBV20-1 and TRBJ2-2, with 8 bases matching TRBD2. The V gene's germline CDR1 is DFQATT and CDR2 SNEGSKA (reference sequence). The junction had 13 bases not matched to a gene; V was cut back by 7 bases and J by 0 bases. There are 17 residues in the CDR3.

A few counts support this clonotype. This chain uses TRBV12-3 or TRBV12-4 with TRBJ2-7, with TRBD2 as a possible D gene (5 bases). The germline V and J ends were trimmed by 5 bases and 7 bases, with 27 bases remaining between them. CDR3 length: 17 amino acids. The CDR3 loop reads CASSNQNPRGPPGEQYF. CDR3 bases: TGTGCCAGCAGTAACCAAAACCCCCGGGGTCCCCCGGGGGAGCAGTACTTC.

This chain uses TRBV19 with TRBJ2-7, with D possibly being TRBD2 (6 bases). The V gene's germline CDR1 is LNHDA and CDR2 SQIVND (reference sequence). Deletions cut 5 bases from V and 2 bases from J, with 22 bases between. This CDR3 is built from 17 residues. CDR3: CASSERHSGLRPYEQYF. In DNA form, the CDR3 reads TGTGCCAGTAGTGAGAGACACTCGGGACTCCGACCCTACGAGCAGTACTTC.

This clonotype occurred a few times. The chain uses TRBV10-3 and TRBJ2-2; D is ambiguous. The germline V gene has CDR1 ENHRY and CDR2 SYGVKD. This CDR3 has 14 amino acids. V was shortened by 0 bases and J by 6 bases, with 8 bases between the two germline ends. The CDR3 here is CAISESGLSGELFF. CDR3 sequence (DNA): TGTGCCATCAGTGAGTCGGGTCTCTCCGGGGAGCTGTTTTTT.

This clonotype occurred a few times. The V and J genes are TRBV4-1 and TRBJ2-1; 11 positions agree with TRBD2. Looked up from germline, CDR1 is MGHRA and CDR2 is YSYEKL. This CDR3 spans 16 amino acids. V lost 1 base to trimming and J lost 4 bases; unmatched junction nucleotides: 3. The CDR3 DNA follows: TGCGCCAGCAGCCAAGGACTAGCGGGGTTTTACAATGAGCAGTTCTTC. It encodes CASSQGLAGFYNEQFF.

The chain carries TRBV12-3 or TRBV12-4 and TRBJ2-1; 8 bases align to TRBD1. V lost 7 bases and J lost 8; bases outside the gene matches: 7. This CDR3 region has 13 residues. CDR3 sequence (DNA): TGTGCCAGCAATGACAGGGGAAGCCATGAGCAGTTCTTC. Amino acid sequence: CASNDRGSHEQFF.

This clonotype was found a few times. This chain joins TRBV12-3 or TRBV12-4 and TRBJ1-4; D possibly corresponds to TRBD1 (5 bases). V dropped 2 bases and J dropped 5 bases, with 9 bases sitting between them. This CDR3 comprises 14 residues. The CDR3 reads CASSLHAGNEKLFF. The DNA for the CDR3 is TGTGCCAGCAGTTTACACGCAGGGAATGAAAAACTGTTTTTT.

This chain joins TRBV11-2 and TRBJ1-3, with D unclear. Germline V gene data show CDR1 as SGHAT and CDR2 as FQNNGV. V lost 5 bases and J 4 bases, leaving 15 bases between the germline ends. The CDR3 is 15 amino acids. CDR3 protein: CASSRRRAGGNTIYF. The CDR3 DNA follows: TGTGCCAGCAGCCGACGGAGGGCAGGCGGAAACACCATATATTTT.

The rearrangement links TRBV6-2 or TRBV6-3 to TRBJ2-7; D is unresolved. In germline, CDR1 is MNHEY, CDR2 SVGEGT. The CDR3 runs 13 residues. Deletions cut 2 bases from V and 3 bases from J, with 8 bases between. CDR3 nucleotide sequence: TGTGCCAGCAGTTACGTGGAGAACTACGAGCAGTACTTC. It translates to CASSYVENYEQYF.

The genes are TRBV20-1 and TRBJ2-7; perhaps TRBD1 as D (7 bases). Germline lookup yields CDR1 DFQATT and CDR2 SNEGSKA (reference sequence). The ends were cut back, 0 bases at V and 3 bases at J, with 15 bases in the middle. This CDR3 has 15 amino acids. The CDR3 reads CSARDLQGGFYEQYF. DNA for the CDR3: TGCAGTGCTAGAGATCTCCAGGGGGGATTCTACGAGCAGTACTTC.